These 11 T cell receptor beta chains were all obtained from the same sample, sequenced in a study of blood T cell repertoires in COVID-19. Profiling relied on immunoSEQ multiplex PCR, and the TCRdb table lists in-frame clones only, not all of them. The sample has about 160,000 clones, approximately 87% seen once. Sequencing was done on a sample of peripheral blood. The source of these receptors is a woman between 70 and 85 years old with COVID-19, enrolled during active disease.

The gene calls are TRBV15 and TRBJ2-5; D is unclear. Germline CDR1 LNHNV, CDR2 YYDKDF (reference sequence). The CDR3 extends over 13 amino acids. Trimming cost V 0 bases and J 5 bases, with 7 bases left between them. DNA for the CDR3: TGTGCCACCAGCAGAGATCAAATGGAGACCCAGTACTTC. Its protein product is CATSRDQMETQYF.

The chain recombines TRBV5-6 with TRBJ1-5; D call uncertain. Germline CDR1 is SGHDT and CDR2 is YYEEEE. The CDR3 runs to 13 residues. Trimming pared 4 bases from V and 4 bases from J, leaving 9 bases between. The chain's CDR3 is CASSRGYNQPQHF. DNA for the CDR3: TGTGCCAGCAGCCGAGGGTATAATCAGCCCCAGCATTTT.

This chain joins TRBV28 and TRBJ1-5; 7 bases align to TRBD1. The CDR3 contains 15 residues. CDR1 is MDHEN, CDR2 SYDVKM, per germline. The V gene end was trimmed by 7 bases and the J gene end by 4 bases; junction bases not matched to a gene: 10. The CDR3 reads CASNSAGTANQPQHF. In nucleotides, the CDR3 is TGTGCCAGCAATAGCGCCGGGACAGCGAATCAGCCCCAGCATTTT.

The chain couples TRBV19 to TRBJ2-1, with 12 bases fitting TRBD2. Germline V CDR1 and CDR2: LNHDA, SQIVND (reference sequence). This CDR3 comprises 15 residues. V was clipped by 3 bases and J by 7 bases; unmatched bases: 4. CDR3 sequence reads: CASSMTSGGTNEQFF. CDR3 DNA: TGTGCCAGTAGTATGACTAGCGGGGGCACGAATGAGCAGTTCTTC.

CDR3 amino acids: CSVEDRPNTEAFF. In nucleotides, the CDR3 is TGCAGCGTTGAGGACAGACCGAACACTGAAGCTTTCTTT. V is TRBV29-1 and J is TRBJ1-1; a weak D match, TRBD1 (6 bases). V lost 3 bases and J lost 1, with 9 bases in between. The CDR3 runs to 13 residues. Per the germline V gene, CDR1 is SQVTM and CDR2 is ANQGSEA.

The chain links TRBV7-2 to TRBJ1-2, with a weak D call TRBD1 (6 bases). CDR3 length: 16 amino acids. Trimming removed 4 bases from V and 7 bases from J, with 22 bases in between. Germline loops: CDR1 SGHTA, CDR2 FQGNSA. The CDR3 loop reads CASSSQLGGFEGGYTF. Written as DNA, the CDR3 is TGTGCCAGCAGCTCGCAATTAGGGGGTTTTGAGGGTGGCTACACCTTC.

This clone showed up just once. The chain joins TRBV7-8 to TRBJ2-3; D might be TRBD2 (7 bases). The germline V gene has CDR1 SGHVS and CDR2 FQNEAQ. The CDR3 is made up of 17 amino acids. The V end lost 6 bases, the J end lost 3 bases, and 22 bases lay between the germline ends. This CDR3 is CASSPRSGGGVTDTQYF. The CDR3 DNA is TGTGCCAGCAGTCCTCGATCCGGAGGGGGGGTGACAGATACGCAGTATTTT. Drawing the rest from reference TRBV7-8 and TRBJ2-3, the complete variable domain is GAGVSQSPRYKVAKRGQDVALRCDPISGHVSLFWYQQALGQGPEFLTYFQNEAQLDKSGLPSDRFFAERPEGSVSTLKIQRTQQEDSAVYLCASSPRSGGGVTDTQYFGPGTRLTVL.

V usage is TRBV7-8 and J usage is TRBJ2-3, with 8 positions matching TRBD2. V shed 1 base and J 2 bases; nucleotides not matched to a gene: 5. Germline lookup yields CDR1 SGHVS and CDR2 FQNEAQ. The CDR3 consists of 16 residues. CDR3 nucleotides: TGTGCCAGCAGCTTAGATCCCGGGGGGGTCACAGATACGCAGTATTTT. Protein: CASSLDPGGVTDTQYF.

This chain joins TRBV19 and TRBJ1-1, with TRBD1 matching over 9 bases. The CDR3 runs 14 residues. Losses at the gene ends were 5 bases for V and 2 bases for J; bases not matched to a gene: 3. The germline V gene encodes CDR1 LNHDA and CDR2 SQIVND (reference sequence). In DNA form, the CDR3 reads TGTGCCAGTAGTGTGACAGGGGGTAACACTGAAGCTTTCTTT. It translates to CASSVTGGNTEAFF.

CDR3 nucleotide sequence: TGTGCCAGCAGCTCACTGTGGACAGGGGGACACTATGGCTACACCTTC. Protein product: CASSSLWTGGHYGYTF. V usage is TRBV7-8 and J usage is TRBJ1-2; 10 bases are shared with TRBD1. Trimming removed 4 bases from V and 3 bases from J; junction bases left unmatched: 8. CDR1 and CDR2 from the germline V gene are SGHVS and FQNEAQ. This CDR3 contains 16 residues. Based on the CDR3 plus reference TRBV7-8 and TRBJ1-2, the full variable domain is GAGVSQSPRYKVAKRGQDVALRCDPISGHVSLFWYQQALGQGPEFLTYFQNEAQLDKSGLPSDRFFAERPEGSVSTLKIQRTQQEDSAVYLCASSSLWTGGHYGYTFGSGTRLTVV.

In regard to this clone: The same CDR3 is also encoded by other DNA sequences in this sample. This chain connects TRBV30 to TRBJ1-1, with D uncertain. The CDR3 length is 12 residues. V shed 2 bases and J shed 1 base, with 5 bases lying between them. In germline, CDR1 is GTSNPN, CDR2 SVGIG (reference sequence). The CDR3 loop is CAWSRENTEAFF. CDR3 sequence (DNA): TGTGCCTGGAGTCGCGAGAACACTGAAGCTTTCTTT. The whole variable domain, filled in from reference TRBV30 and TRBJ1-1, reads SQTIHQWPATLVQPVGSPLSLECTVEGTSNPNLYWYRQAAGRGLQLLFYSVGIGQISSEVPQNLSASRPQDRQFILSSKKLLLSDSGFYLCAWSRENTEAFFGQGTRLTVV.